This T cell receptor (beta chain) was retrieved from a study of blood T cell repertoires in COVID-19. Using immunoSEQ multiplex PCR, the repertoire was profiled, and TCRdb retains in-frame clones only, with some absent. Among under 350,000 clones listed, around 88% were seen once. This CDR3 comprises 13 residues. Germline V gene sequence: CDR1 SGHTA, CDR2 FQGNSA. V shed 5 bases and J shed 2 bases, with 10 bases lying between them. Sample: peripheral blood. The sequence came from a man in his forties with acute or convalescent COVID-19. The V call is TRBV7-2, the J call TRBJ2-7; TRBD1 is a possible D gene (6 bases). CDR3 nucleotides: TGTGCCAGCAGCCGGGACAAAACCTACGAGCAGTACTTC. This codes for CASSRDKTYEQYF.